The clone carrying this T cell receptor (beta chain) showed up just once. Its antigen is still unknown. Time point described: pretreatment peripheral blood. Some clones are missing from TCRdb's copy, which holds only in-frame ones; the method was immunoSEQ multiplex PCR. The sample consists of approximately 52,000 clones, approximately 83% of them appearing once. The data were taken from a study of PD-L1 blockade in urothelial cancer. After removal of 6 bases from V and 6 bases from J, the junction contained 7 bases not matched to a gene. The CDR3 has 15 amino acids. Germline CDR1 is MDHEN and CDR2 is SYDVKM. General observations from the study: Patients with below-median pretreatment blood clonality survived longer.

The sample in question was PBMCs, obtained around atezolizumab (anti-PD-L1) treatment. The clonotype originates from a man aged 65 to 85 with urothelial cancer. V is TRBV28 and J is TRBJ2-1, with 11 bases lining up with TRBD2. CDR3 DNA: TGTGCCAGCAGCATCCCTAGCGGGAGGTTCAATGAGCAGTTCTTC. Translating it yields CASSIPSGRFNEQFF. Using reference TRBV28 and TRBJ2-1 for the parts outside the CDR3, the full variable domain is DVKVTQSSRYLVKRTGEKVFLECVQDMDHENMFWYRQDPGLGLRLIYFSYDVKMKEKGDIPEGYSVSREKKERFSLILESASTNQTSMYLCASSIPSGRFNEQFFGPGTRLTVL.